A single sample gave rise to the 8 T cell receptor beta chains below, sequenced in a study of neurological immune-mediated disorders. TCRdb independently ran MiXCR on the 5' RACE reads; one entry per CDR3 protein. The sample yields 130,000 or so distinct CDR3 sequences, about 3.2% seen once. The sample consisted of PBMCs. The receptors were sampled from a woman in her twenties or thirties with multiple sclerosis.

The chain employs TRBV20-1 and TRBJ2-5; perhaps TRBD1 as D (6 bases). The CDR3 totals 15 residues. The germline CDR1 and CDR2 sequences are DFQATT and SNEGSKA (reference sequence). V shed 4 bases and J shed 7 bases, with 22 bases lying between them. The CDR3 region is CSATVAEGVGGTQYF. CDR3 in DNA: TGCAGTGCTACCGTAGCAGAGGGGGTAGGGGGGACCCAGTACTTC.

Regarding this clonotype: Since a much larger clone is just one base distant, this may be a read error. This chain uses TRBV5-5 with TRBJ1-5; D call uncertain. This CDR3 comprises 14 residues. CDR1 and CDR2 (germline): SGHKS, YYEKEE (reference sequence). Here the CDR3 DNA reads TGTGCCAGCAGCTTGGGAGGGCCCGATCAGCCCCAGAATTTT. This encodes CASSLGGPDQPQNF.

This clonotype showed up many times. This rearrangement joins TRBV25-1 to TRBJ1-1; D perhaps matches TRBD1 (6 bases). The CDR3 has 14 residues. Trimming took 5 bases from V and 5 from J, leaving 15 bases between them. Germline V gene data show CDR1 as MGHDK and CDR2 as SYGVNS. This chain's CDR3 is CASSWSEGGTEAFF. In nucleotides, the CDR3 is TGTGCCAGCAGTTGGTCCGAAGGGGGGACTGAAGCTTTCTTT.

The rearrangement uses TRBV20-1 and TRBJ1-1; possible D gene TRBD1, 6 bases. V was clipped by 5 bases and J by 8 bases, with 9 bases between them. The CDR3 has 10 amino acids. Germline V lookup: CDR1 DFQATT, CDR2 SNEGSKA (reference sequence). Here the CDR3 DNA reads TGCAGTGCTCAGGGGTCCGAAGCTTTCTTT. This gives the protein CSAQGSEAFF.

This clonotype was seen at least ten times. The genes are TRBV12-3 or TRBV12-4 and TRBJ2-7, with 11 bases aligning to TRBD2. CDR3 size: 15 residues. Trimming took 4 bases from V and 6 from J; bases not matched to a gene: 8. The CDR3 region is CASSWGLAARTEQYF. The CDR3 DNA reads TGTGCCAGCAGTTGGGGACTAGCGGCACGAACCGAGCAGTACTTC.

This clonotype was seen many times. This sequence joins TRBV4-1 and TRBJ2-3, with D uncertain. CDR3 length: 16 residues. The ends were cut back, 0 bases at V and 3 bases at J, with 13 bases in the middle. Germline V lookup: CDR1 MGHRA, CDR2 YSYEKL. The CDR3 DNA is TGCGCCAGCAGCCAAGATGGTATCGGGTTGACAGATACGCAGTATTTT. Its protein product is CASSQDGIGLTDTQYF.

This clonotype was picked up many times. The gene calls are TRBV5-5 and TRBJ1-2; D is uncertain. CDR1 and CDR2 from the germline V gene are SGHKS and YYEKEE (reference sequence). The V gene lost 2 bases and the J gene lost 4 bases, with 9 bases spanning the gap. The CDR3 runs to 13 residues. As DNA, the CDR3 is TGTGCCAGCAGCTTCTTCACCGTCTATGGCTACACCTTC. It specifies CASSFFTVYGYTF.

A few counts support this clonotype. A much larger clone differs by one base, so this may be a read error. V usage is TRBV5-1 and J usage is TRBJ2-3; the match to TRBD2 covers 8 bases. Germline values: CDR1 SGHRS, CDR2 YFSETQ. J gave up 5 bases and V 1 base, and 6 bases lay outside the gene matches. The CDR3 is made up of 15 amino acids. The CDR3, as DNA: TGCGCCAGCAGCTTGAACGGGGGGGCCAAAGATACGCAGTATTTT. Its protein product is CASSLNGGAKDTQYF.